The present entry profiles one TCR beta chain with its context. The antigen remains unidentified. This sample was included in a study of OX40 agonist ivuxolimab in advanced cancers. Study details: Approximately 40% of patients had received prior checkpoint inhibitor therapy. Two cutaneous melanoma patients and one hepatocellular carcinoma patient, three in all, had partial responses. Study-level findings and limits: More expanded clones were found, on average, in CD8+ than in CD4+ T cells.

Generated by immunoSEQ multiplex PCR, the TCRdb table keeps only in-frame clones and is missing some. The sample consists of some 66,000 clones, 75% to 80% of them appearing once. The starting material was CD4+ or CD8+ T cells sorted from blood, obtained in a trial of the OX40 agonist ivuxolimab. The receptor comes from an adult with an advanced solid tumor such as melanoma, head and neck, liver or kidney cancer.

CDR3 loop: CASSRIRGPAYNEQFF. The CDR3 nucleotides read TGTGCCAGCAGCAGAATCAGGGGCCCGGCCTACAATGAGCAGTTCTTC. The chain has TRBV11-2 and TRBJ2-1; D is possibly TRBD1 (6 bases). This CDR3 is built from 16 residues. The germline V gene encodes CDR1 SGHAT and CDR2 FQNNGV. Trimming took off 5 bases at V and 2 bases at J, with 16 bases between the two ends.